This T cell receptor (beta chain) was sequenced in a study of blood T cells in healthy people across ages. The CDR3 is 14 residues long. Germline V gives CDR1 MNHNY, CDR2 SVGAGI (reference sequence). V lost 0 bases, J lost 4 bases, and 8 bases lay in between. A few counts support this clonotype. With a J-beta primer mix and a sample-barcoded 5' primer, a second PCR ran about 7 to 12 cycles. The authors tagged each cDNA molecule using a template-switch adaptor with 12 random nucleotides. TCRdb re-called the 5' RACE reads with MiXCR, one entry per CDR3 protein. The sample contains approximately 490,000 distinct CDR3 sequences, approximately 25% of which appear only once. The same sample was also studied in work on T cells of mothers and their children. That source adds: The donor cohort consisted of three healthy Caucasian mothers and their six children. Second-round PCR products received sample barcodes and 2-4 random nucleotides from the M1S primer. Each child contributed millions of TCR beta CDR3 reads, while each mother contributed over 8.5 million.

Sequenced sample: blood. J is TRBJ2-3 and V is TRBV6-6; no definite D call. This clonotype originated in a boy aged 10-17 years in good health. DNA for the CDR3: TGTGCCAGCAGTTACTCGCGAAGGGCAGATACGCAGTATTTT. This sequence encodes CASSYSRRADTQYF.